This T cell receptor beta chain emerged from a study of blood T cell repertoires in COVID-19. On the study more broadly: Sources were T cells, B-cell-depleted T cells, or PBMCs; the material itself was cDNA or gDNA.

CDR1 is GTSNPN and CDR2 is SVGIG in the germline V gene (reference sequence). The CDR3 length is 11 residues. V was clipped by 5 bases and J by 8 bases, with 12 bases between them. Sequencing was performed with immunoSEQ multiplex PCR; in TCRdb, only in-frame clones are kept and a portion is missing. The table records 130,000 or so clones, around 86% of them present only once. The sequenced sample consisted of peripheral blood. The chain joins TRBV30 to TRBJ1-1; a weak D match, TRBD1 (5 bases). The clonotype originates from a woman aged 55-70 years with active or convalescent COVID-19. In nucleotides, the CDR3 is TGTGCCTGGTCAGGGAGGGAGGAAGCTTTCTTT. It specifies CAWSGREEAFF.